This TCR beta chain was identified during a study of graft-versus-host responses after intestinal transplantation. General study findings and limits: Clonal ratios of graft-versus-host to host-versus-graft in allografts were high for patients exhibiting graft-donor T cell macrochimerism.

This CDR3 contains 16 residues. CDR1 and CDR2 from the germline V gene are SGHTA and FQGTGA. The V gene lost 1 base and the J gene lost 2 bases, with 12 bases spanning the gap. Concerning this clone itself: What it recognizes is unknown.

TCRdb's copy holds only in-frame clones and misses some; the assay was immunoSEQ multiplex PCR. This table holds some 90,000 clones, about 90% found once. The source was unstimulated CD8+ T cells sorted from spleen or lymph node cells, collected before intestinal transplant. The genes are TRBV7-3 and TRBJ2-1; possible D gene TRBD1, 6 bases. This clonotype was sampled from a human donor who received an intestinal transplant. CDR3 DNA sequence: TGTGCCAGCAGCTTAATCCCGACAGGAACCTACAATGAGCAGTTCTTC. Encoded protein: CASSLIPTGTYNEQFF.